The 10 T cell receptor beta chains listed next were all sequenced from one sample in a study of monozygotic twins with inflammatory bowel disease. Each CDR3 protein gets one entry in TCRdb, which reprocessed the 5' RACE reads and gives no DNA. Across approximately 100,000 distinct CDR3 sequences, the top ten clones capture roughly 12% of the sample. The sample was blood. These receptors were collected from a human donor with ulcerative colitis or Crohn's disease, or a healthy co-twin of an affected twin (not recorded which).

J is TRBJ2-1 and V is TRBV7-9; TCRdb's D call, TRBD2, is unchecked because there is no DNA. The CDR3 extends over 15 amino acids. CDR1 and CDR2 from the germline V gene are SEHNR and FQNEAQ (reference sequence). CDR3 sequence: CASSFRAGGYNEQFF.

The CDR3 is CASSQDIYGETQYF. The V gene is TRBV3-1, the J gene TRBJ2-5. The germline V gene has CDR1 LGHDT and CDR2 YNNKEL (reference sequence). This CDR3 is built from 14 residues.

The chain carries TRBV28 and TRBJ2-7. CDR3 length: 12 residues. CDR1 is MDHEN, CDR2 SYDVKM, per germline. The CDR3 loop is CASSLLGYEQYF.

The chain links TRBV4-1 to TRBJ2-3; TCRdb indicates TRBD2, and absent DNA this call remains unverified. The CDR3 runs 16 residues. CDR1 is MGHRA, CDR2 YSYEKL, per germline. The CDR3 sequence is CASSPGTSIVTDTQYF.

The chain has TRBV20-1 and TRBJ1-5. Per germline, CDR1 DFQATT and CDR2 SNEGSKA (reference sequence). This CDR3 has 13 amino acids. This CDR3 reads CSARGTGNQPQHF.

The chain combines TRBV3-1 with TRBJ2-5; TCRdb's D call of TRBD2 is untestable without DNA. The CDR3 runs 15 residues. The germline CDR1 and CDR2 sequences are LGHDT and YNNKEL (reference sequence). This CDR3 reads CASSQDPASQETQYF.

The CDR3 protein is CATRVLSGANVLTF. The chain has TRBV6-2 or TRBV6-3 and TRBJ2-6. CDR3 length: 14 residues. Germline assignment: CDR1 MNHEY and CDR2 SVGEGT.

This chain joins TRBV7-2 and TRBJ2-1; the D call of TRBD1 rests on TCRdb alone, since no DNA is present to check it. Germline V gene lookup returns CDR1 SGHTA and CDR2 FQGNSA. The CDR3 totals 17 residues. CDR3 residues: CASSFRGAAQAYNEQFF.

This CDR3 reads CASCRIGSSYEQYF. The genes are TRBV28 and TRBJ2-7. The germline V gene has CDR1 MDHEN and CDR2 SYDVKM. The length of the CDR3 is 14 residues.

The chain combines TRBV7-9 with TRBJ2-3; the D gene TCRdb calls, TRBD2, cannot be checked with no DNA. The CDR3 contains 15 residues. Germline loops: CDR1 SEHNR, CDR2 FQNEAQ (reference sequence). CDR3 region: CASSSGGHPTDTQYF.